These 9 T cell receptor beta chains share one sample of origin, sequenced in a study of control samples from healthy donors and cancer patients. Clones were read by immunoSEQ multiplex PCR, and TCRdb kept only the in-frame ones, dropping some. This table has 70,000 or so clones, roughly 86% appearing once. The source material was PBMCs. Receptors were obtained from a man in his 60s with lung cancer.

The chain uses TRBV18 and TRBJ1-5; D not resolved. The CDR3 is 16 amino acids. The ends were cut back, 0 bases at V and 2 bases at J, with 11 bases in the middle. Germline CDR1 is KGHSH and CDR2 is LQKENI. CDR3 sequence (DNA): TGTGCCAGCTCACCACCCAACAGCCGTGGCAATCAGCCCCAGCATTTT. As protein: CASSPPNSRGNQPQHF. Full variable domain (remainder filled in from reference TRBV18 and TRBJ1-5): NAGVMQNPRHLVRRRGQEARLRCSPMKGHSHVYWYRQLPEEGLKFMVYLQKENIIDESGMPKERFSAEFPKEGPSILRIQQVVRGDSAAYFCASSPPNSRGNQPQHFGDGTRLSIL.

The V call is TRBV6-6, the J call TRBJ1-3, with D perhaps matching TRBD1 (6 bases). This CDR3 region has 19 residues. The germline V gene has CDR1 MNHNY and CDR2 SVGAGI (reference sequence). V lost 5 bases, J lost 0 bases, and 23 bases lay in between. The CDR3 DNA follows: TGTGCCAGCAGTCCCGCCCCCAACACAGGGCCCAGCTCTGGAAACACCATATATTTT. Translation: CASSPAPNTGPSSGNTIYF.

This clone was seen a few times. In DNA form, the CDR3 reads TGTGCCAGCTCACCAGATTCGTGGTTCCAAGGTACAGGGGGCGCTTTTTATTACACTGAAGCTTTCTTT. Translation gives CASSPDSWFQGTGGAFYYTEAFF. This rearrangement joins TRBV18 to TRBJ1-1; 9 positions match TRBD1. CDR1 and CDR2 from the germline V gene are KGHSH and LQKENI. With 2 bases clipped from V and 3 bases from J, the junction kept 28 bases outside the gene matches. The CDR3 covers 23 residues.

The rearrangement uses TRBV4-1 and TRBJ1-5; 11 positions agree with TRBD1. The CDR3 consists of 17 residues. Germline lookup yields CDR1 MGHRA and CDR2 YSYEKL. After removal of 1 base from V and 4 bases from J, the junction contained 6 bases not matched to a gene. The CDR3 nucleotides are TGCGCCAGCAGCCAAGTCTCAGGACAGGGGGCGAATCAGCCCCAGCATTTT. Encoded protein: CASSQVSGQGANQPQHF.

This sequence joins TRBV2 and TRBJ2-2, with a tentative D call TRBD2 (5 bases). Germline CDR1 is SNHLY and CDR2 is FYNNEI. V lost 7 bases, J lost 1 base, and 10 bases lay in between. The CDR3 is 14 residues long. CDR3 sequence: CASKLDWNTGELFF. The DNA for the CDR3 is TGTGCCAGCAAACTGGACTGGAACACCGGGGAGCTGTTTTTT.

The genes are TRBV2 and TRBJ1-4; no reliable D call. This CDR3 has 15 residues. Germline loops: CDR1 SNHLY, CDR2 FYNNEI. V gave up 2 bases and J gave up 2 bases, with 9 bases separating them. The CDR3 region has the DNA TGTGCCAGCAGTGAATACGGGCCCACTAATGAAAAACTGTTTTTT. It codes for CASSEYGPTNEKLFF. Combining the CDR3 with reference TRBV2 and TRBJ1-4 gives the whole variable domain EPEVTQTPSHQVTQMGQEVILRCVPISNHLYFYWYRQILGQKVEFLVSFYNNEISEKSEIFDDQFSVERPDGSNFTLKIRSTKLEDSAMYFCASSEYGPTNEKLFFGSGTQLSVL.

The chain has TRBV5-1 and TRBJ2-2; TRBD1 is a possible D gene (6 bases). Germline V gene lookup returns CDR1 SGHRS and CDR2 YFSETQ. CDR3 length equals 16 residues. V was cut by 4 bases and J by 4 bases, with 17 bases left in between. The CDR3 coding sequence is TGCGCCAGCAGCCCGCATACAGGGTCCTTCACCGGGGAGCTGTTTTTT. It translates to CASSPHTGSFTGELFF. Full variable domain (rest looked up from reference TRBV5-1 and TRBJ2-2): KAGVTQTPRYLIKTRGQQVTLSCSPISGHRSVSWYQQTPGQGLQFLFEYFSETQRNKGNFPGRFSGRQFSNSRSEMNVSTLELGDSALYLCASSPHTGSFTGELFFGEGSRLTVL.

This chain joins TRBV14 and TRBJ1-2; D not resolved. With 0 bases removed from V and 2 bases from J, the gap between germline ends came to 7 bases. This CDR3 has 14 residues. Germline V gives CDR1 SGHDN, CDR2 FVKESK. The CDR3 here is CASSQEGQNYGYTF. The CDR3 nucleotides read TGTGCCAGCAGCCAAGAAGGGCAGAACTATGGCTACACCTTC.

The rearrangement joins TRBV5-1 to TRBJ2-3, with D perhaps TRBD1 (6 bases). The CDR3 contains 16 residues. Germline lookup yields CDR1 SGHRS and CDR2 YFSETQ. Trimming removed 3 bases from V and 2 bases from J, with 16 bases in between. The CDR3 coding sequence is TGCGCCAGCAGCTCCTCAGGGGCCGGAGCCACAGATACGCAGTATTTT. Protein product: CASSSSGAGATDTQYF.